Listed here is a single T cell receptor beta chain. As yet, its antigen is unknown. Data came from immunoSEQ multiplex PCR; TCRdb stores just in-frame clones and leaves some out. The data contain more than 13,000 clones, 75% to 85% of them singletons. The sample originates from a study of immune evolution from preneoplasia to lung adenocarcinoma. Overall study findings and caveats: Later-stage lesions appeared to have more T cells, more diversity, less clonality. From normal lung to invasive adenocarcinoma, top clone frequencies appeared to decrease.

Between the mid-2010s and the late 2010s, patients underwent resection in Japan or China. The CDR3 is 14 residues long. Germline CDR1 GTSNPN, CDR2 SVGIG (reference sequence). Trimming pared 0 bases from V and 2 bases from J, leaving 8 bases between. The sample was FFPE minimally invasive lung adenocarcinoma tissue. This TCR was sampled from a person aged 65 to 79 with lung adenocarcinoma. V usage is TRBV30 and J usage is TRBJ1-3, with D possibly being TRBD1 (5 bases). CDR3 coding DNA: TGTGCCTGGAGTGTCGCAGGGACTGGAAACACCATATATTTT. This sequence encodes CAWSVAGTGNTIYF.